Each of the 21 T cell receptor beta chains below was sequenced from the same sample in a study of T cells after yellow fever vaccination. A single record per CDR3 protein comes from TCRdb applying MiXCR to the 5' RACE reads. The data contain a few hundred thousand distinct CDR3 sequences, 8.7% of them singletons. The sample was CD4+ T cells sorted from PBMCs, taken 5 days after the yellow fever booster vaccination. Receptors were obtained from a young man who received the YFV17D yellow fever vaccine.

This clonotype was seen just once. The chain carries TRBV7-8 and TRBJ1-2; D gene ambiguous. Germline V CDR1 and CDR2: SGHVS, FQNEAQ. There are 13 residues in the CDR3. The V and J ends lost 5 bases and 5 bases respectively, with 12 bases between them. The CDR3 nucleotides read TGTGCCAGCAGCCCCCGAGTGCGTTATGGCTACACCTTC. Protein sequence: CASSPRVRYGYTF.

This clonotype occurred a few times. The chain recombines TRBV15 with TRBJ2-7; D is perhaps TRBD1 (6 bases). CDR1 and CDR2 from the germline V gene are LNHNV and YYDKDF (reference sequence). This CDR3 has 17 amino acids. The germline V and J ends were trimmed by 0 bases and 2 bases, with 17 bases remaining between them. CDR3 region: CATSREWGPSRTYEQYV. In DNA form, the CDR3 reads TGTGCCACCAGCAGAGAGTGGGGGCCTAGTAGGACCTACGAGCAGTACGTC.

The rearrangement links TRBV6-5 to TRBJ2-6, with 7 positions matching TRBD2. Trimming removed 6 bases from V and 4 bases from J; junction bases left unmatched: 9. Germline loops: CDR1 MNHEY, CDR2 SVGAGI. CDR3 length: 16 amino acids. CDR3 amino acids: CASSSHGGTGANVLTF. The CDR3, as DNA: TGTGCCAGCAGCTCACACGGGGGGACCGGGGCCAACGTCCTGACTTTC.

The rearrangement joins TRBV4-1 to TRBJ1-1; a possible D gene is TRBD1 (5 bases). With 1 base removed from V and 1 base from J, the gap between germline ends came to 16 bases. Germline-derived CDR1 and CDR2 are MGHRA and YSYEKL. This CDR3 spans 17 amino acids. The CDR3: CASSQASLGRRNTEAFF. The CDR3 nucleotides read TGCGCCAGCAGCCAAGCTAGCTTGGGACGGAGGAACACTGAAGCTTTCTTT.

V is TRBV18 and J is TRBJ2-7; D not certain. The CDR3 extends over 15 amino acids. CDR1 and CDR2 from the germline V gene are KGHSH and LQKENI. Deletions cut 2 bases from V and 6 bases from J, with 17 bases between. For the CDR3, the DNA is TGTGCCAGCTCACCAGTTTTTGGCCCGGGCACCGAGCAGTACTTC. It specifies CASSPVFGPGTEQYF.

The chain employs TRBV4-1 and TRBJ2-3; D might be TRBD2 (6 bases). V gave up 0 bases and J gave up 4 bases, with 17 bases separating them. Germline V gene sequence: CDR1 MGHRA, CDR2 YSYEKL. CDR3 size: 17 residues. The CDR3 DNA sequence: TGCGCCAGCAGCCAAGATATCCTGGGAGGAGCCGCAGATACGCAGTATTTT. This encodes CASSQDILGGAADTQYF.

This clonotype was counted many times. The chain employs TRBV5-1 and TRBJ2-1, with D hard to call. V lost 0 bases and J 0 bases, leaving 7 bases between the germline ends. Per germline, CDR1 SGHRS and CDR2 YFSETQ. This CDR3 contains 15 residues. In DNA, the CDR3 is TGCGCCAGCAGCTTGGAGTGGGGCTCCTACAATGAGCAGTTCTTC. Its translation: CASSLEWGSYNEQFF.

This clonotype appeared a few times. The CDR3 loop is CASSSWTGNTGSGNTIYF. The CDR3 nucleotides are TGTGCCAGCTCATCCTGGACAGGGAATACTGGCTCTGGAAACACCATATATTTT. J is TRBJ1-3 and V is TRBV18, with TRBD1 matching 8 bases. CDR1 and CDR2 (germline): KGHSH, LQKENI. V lost 5 bases to trimming and J lost 0 bases; unmatched junction nucleotides: 12. The CDR3 is made up of 18 amino acids.

The chain combines TRBV7-6 with TRBJ2-7, with TRBD2 as a possible D gene (6 bases). The CDR3 has 15 amino acids. CDR1 and CDR2 from the germline V gene are SGHVS and FNYEAQ. V lost 4 bases and J 2 bases, leaving 15 bases between the germline ends. CDR3 in amino acids: CASSSTGTGTYEQYF. The CDR3 DNA is TGTGCCAGCAGCTCCACCGGGACTGGAACCTACGAGCAGTACTTC.

This rearrangement joins TRBV11-2 to TRBJ2-7, with TRBD2 identical over 14 bases. The germline CDR1 and CDR2 sequences are SGHAT and FQNNGV. The CDR3 is 13 residues long. V shed 4 bases and J 12 bases; nucleotides not matched to a gene: 5. The CDR3 DNA is TGTGCCAGCAGCTCGACTAGCGGGGGGGAGGTGTACGTC. This encodes CASSSTSGGEVYV.

This chain links TRBV7-2 with TRBJ1-4; 7 nucleotides align to TRBD1. V gave up 2 bases and J gave up 7 bases; unmatched junction bases: 7. CDR3 length: 15 amino acids. Germline V gene sequence: CDR1 SGHTA, CDR2 FQGNSA. In nucleotides, the CDR3 is TGTGCCAGCAGCTTACGGGCAGGGGGAGCTGAAAAACTGTTTTTT. This translates into CASSLRAGGAEKLFF.

The chain is built from TRBV20-1 and TRBJ2-2; D possibly corresponds to TRBD2 (7 bases). Germline V gene data show CDR1 as DFQATT and CDR2 as SNEGSKA (reference sequence). The V end lost 3 bases, the J end lost 0 bases, and 17 bases lay between the germline ends. The CDR3 sequence is 17 residues long. The CDR3 region is CSARRSGGHSNTGELFF. The CDR3, as DNA: TGCAGTGCTAGGAGGTCGGGGGGCCATTCGAACACCGGGGAGCTGTTTTTT.

This clonotype was found many times. The chain recombines TRBV20-1 with TRBJ2-1; 8 bases agree with TRBD2. CDR3 size: 15 residues. Trimming removed 2 bases from V and 6 bases from J; junction bases left unmatched: 9. Germline V gives CDR1 DFQATT, CDR2 SNEGSKA (reference sequence). The CDR3 sequence is CSARTGGGLINEQFF. The CDR3 coding sequence is TGCAGTGCTAGAACGGGCGGGGGGTTAATCAATGAGCAGTTCTTC.

This clonotype was counted only a few times. The chain carries TRBV2 and TRBJ2-1, with TRBD1 matching over 7 bases. The CDR3 runs to 15 residues. Germline values: CDR1 SNHLY, CDR2 FYNNEI. After removal of 6 bases from V and 2 bases from J, the junction contained 7 bases not matched to a gene. CDR3 sequence: CASSYRDRTYNEQFF. The CDR3 DNA sequence: TGTGCCAGCAGCTACCGGGACAGAACCTACAATGAGCAGTTCTTC.

This clonotype appeared many times. The chain carries TRBV2 and TRBJ2-5; D call uncertain. The CDR3 totals 12 residues. The germline V gene encodes CDR1 SNHLY and CDR2 FYNNEI. The V end was cut by 7 bases, the J end by 4 bases, with 10 bases between. CDR3 DNA sequence: TGTGCCAGCATGGCAGATGGAGAGACCCAGTACTTC. Translated, it gives CASMADGETQYF.

The rearrangement uses TRBV5-1 and TRBJ1-1, with D uncertain. Germline CDR1 SGHRS, CDR2 YFSETQ. The CDR3 runs 14 residues. V was shortened by 4 bases and J by 5 bases, with 15 bases between the two germline ends. The CDR3 region is CASSQDGKSTEAFF. The CDR3 DNA is TGCGCCAGCAGCCAGGACGGAAAGTCAACTGAAGCTTTCTTT.

This clonotype has more than one count but fewer than ten. The gene calls are TRBV9 and TRBJ1-3; D not certain. The CDR3 extends over 16 amino acids. Germline CDR1 reads SGDLS; CDR2 reads YYNGEE. Trimming took 2 bases from V and 3 from J, leaving 15 bases between them. CDR3 loop: CASSVQIFYNGNTIYF. DNA of the CDR3: TGTGCCAGCAGCGTCCAGATATTTTATAATGGAAACACCATATATTTT.

V usage is TRBV20-1 and J usage is TRBJ1-2; D is undetermined. V shed 5 bases and J shed 2 bases, with 9 bases lying between them. The CDR3 is 12 amino acids. CDR1 is DFQATT and CDR2 is SNEGSKA in the germline V gene (reference sequence). CDR3 DNA sequence: TGCAGTGCTTCGATCGGAAACTATGGCTACACCTTC. Amino acid sequence: CSASIGNYGYTF.

This clonotype has just a few counts. The chain couples TRBV5-1 to TRBJ2-5; TRBD2 agrees at 12 bases. Trimming at V came to 4 bases and at J to 1 base, leaving 5 bases not matched to a gene. The CDR3 totals 16 residues. Germline V lookup: CDR1 SGHRS, CDR2 YFSETQ. The CDR3 region is CASSQPSGGAQETQYF. DNA for the CDR3: TGCGCCAGCAGCCAGCCTAGCGGGGGGGCCCAAGAGACCCAGTACTTC.

The sample holds many counts of this clonotype. The gene calls are TRBV11-2 and TRBJ2-2; D uncertain. CDR1 is SGHAT and CDR2 is FQNNGV in the germline V gene. V was shortened by 10 bases and J by 2 bases, with 2 bases between the two germline ends. The CDR3 extends over 10 amino acids. The CDR3 loop reads CATNTGELFF. The CDR3 nucleotides read TGTGCCACCAACACCGGGGAGCTGTTTTTT.

This rearrangement joins TRBV12-3 or TRBV12-4 to TRBJ2-3; D is uncertain. This CDR3 is built from 13 residues. V lost 4 bases and J 5 bases, leaving 10 bases between the germline ends. CDR3 in DNA: TGTGCCAGCAGTTGGAGCCTCGGAGATACGCAGTATTTT. Translation: CASSWSLGDTQYF.